This T cell receptor beta chain originates from a study of cytomegalovirus exposure and HLA in healthy donors. Study information: Unique TCRs numbering around 80 million, obtained from HLA-typed donors, made up an early data release.

Broader study findings: The classifier, whose performance was assessed in both the original and validation cohorts, reportedly diagnosed cytomegalovirus status with high specificity and sensitivity. With later analysis, a missense DCLRE1C variant became linked to TCR beta V- and J-gene trimming. The CMV antigen specificity of a few CMV-associated chains was confirmed through in vitro analysis.

The study ran its PCR with 60 Vbeta and 13 Jbeta primers. The repertoire was sequenced with immunoSEQ multiplex PCR; TCRdb's copy has only in-frame clones and lacks some. This table has under 200,000 clones, less than 80% appearing once. The CDR3 spans 13 residues. Trimming left V 6 bases short and J 6 bases short, with 11 bases between. CDR1 KGHSH and CDR2 LQKENI come from the germline V gene. In regard to this clone: The target antigen is unknown.

This receptor was obtained from a man in his forties or fifties in good health and CMV-seronegative. Source material: PBMCs. The chain joins TRBV18 to TRBJ2-2; possible D gene TRBD2, 7 bases. The CDR3 region is CASSAGAAGELFF. In nucleotides, the CDR3 is TGTGCCAGCTCTGCGGGGGCGGCCGGGGAGCTGTTTTTT.